This entry concerns a single T cell receptor beta chain. The CDR3 length is 15 residues. The trim removed 6 bases at V and 1 base at J, leaving 7 bases unmatched. The germline V gene encodes CDR1 LNHDA and CDR2 SQIVND (reference sequence). This record belongs to a study of blood T cell repertoires in COVID-19. Study information: Both acute and convalescent COVID-19 samples were obtained from the United States, Italy and Spain. Sample material is recorded as cDNA or gDNA derived from T cells, B-cell-depleted T cells, or PBMCs.

Clones were read by immunoSEQ multiplex PCR, and TCRdb kept only the in-frame ones, dropping some. The table shows about 87,000 clones, with about 87% occurring only once. The V call is TRBV19, the J call TRBJ2-7; 9 bases map to TRBD1. Sequenced sample: peripheral blood. The TCR originated in a man aged 35 to 55 with acute or convalescent COVID-19. The CDR3 DNA is TGTGCCAGTAGCAAACAAGGGACAGGGTCCTACGAGCAGTACTTC. As protein: CASSKQGTGSYEQYF.